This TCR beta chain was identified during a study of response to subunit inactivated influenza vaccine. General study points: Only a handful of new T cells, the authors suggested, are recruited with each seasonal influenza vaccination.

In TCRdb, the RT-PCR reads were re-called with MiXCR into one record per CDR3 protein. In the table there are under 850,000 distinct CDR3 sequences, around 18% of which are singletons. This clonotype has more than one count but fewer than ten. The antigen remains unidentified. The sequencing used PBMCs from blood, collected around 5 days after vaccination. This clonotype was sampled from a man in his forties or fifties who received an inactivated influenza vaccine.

Here the CDR3 reads CSARVRGRRFEKLFF. CDR3 nucleotide sequence: TGCAGTGCTAGAGTTAGAGGGAGGCGCTTTGAAAAACTGTTTTTT. The chain uses TRBV20-1 and TRBJ1-4; D is unresolved. The CDR3 runs to 15 residues. Between the trimmed V and J ends, which lost 1 base and 7 bases, there was a span of 16 bases. CDR1 is DFQATT, CDR2 SNEGSKA, per germline (reference sequence).